The 10 T cell receptor beta chains below all came from one sample that was sequenced in a study of blood T cell repertoires in COVID-19. The data were produced by immunoSEQ multiplex PCR, yet TCRdb's version contains in-frame clones alone and is incomplete. Here the sample spans approximately 210,000 clones, roughly 80% being singletons. What was sequenced was peripheral blood. These receptors came from a woman aged 70-85 years with active or convalescent COVID-19.

The chain combines TRBV19 with TRBJ1-4; D perhaps matches TRBD1 (6 bases). V lost 7 bases and J lost 10, with 10 bases in between. The CDR3 sequence is 11 residues long. Germline V CDR1 and CDR2: LNHDA, SQIVND (reference sequence). The CDR3 spells CASTRGGKLFF. The CDR3 DNA follows: TGTGCCAGTACCCGAGGGGGAAAACTGTTTTTT.

This clone was observed a single time. This chain uses TRBV6-6 with TRBJ2-7, with TRBD1 matching over 9 bases. The CDR3 length is 14 residues. With V trimmed by 6 bases and J by 3 bases, 6 bases remained unmatched. Germline CDR1 is MNHNY and CDR2 is SVGAGI (reference sequence). CDR3 in amino acids: CASSLPGQGYEQYF. The CDR3 bases are TGTGCCAGCAGCTTACCGGGACAGGGCTACGAGCAGTACTTC.

In DNA form, the CDR3 reads TGTGCCTGGGGTGGGACAGGGGTTGGCTACACCTTC. Protein sequence: CAWGGTGVGYTF. The rearrangement joins TRBV30 to TRBJ1-2, with 10 bases identical to TRBD1. V lost 5 bases to trimming and J lost 7 bases; unmatched junction nucleotides: 4. CDR1 is GTSNPN and CDR2 is SVGIG in the germline V gene (reference sequence). This CDR3 comprises 12 residues.

The gene calls are TRBV12-1 and TRBJ1-1; TRBD1 was called by the table and not checked on the DNA. TRBV12-1 is annotated as a pseudogene. This CDR3 contains 16 residues. The CDR3: CASSRGRQGGNTEAFF. The CDR3 DNA reads TGTGCCAGCAGCCGCGGCCGACAGGGGGGGAACACTGAAGCTTTCTTT.

V and J are TRBV28 and TRBJ2-3; 9 bases are shared with TRBD1. This CDR3 contains 15 residues. The germline CDR1 and CDR2 sequences are MDHEN and SYDVKM. With V trimmed by 1 base and J by 5 bases, 4 bases remained unmatched. CDR3 sequence: CASSLLQGAGDTQYF. DNA of the CDR3: TGTGCCAGCAGTTTATTACAGGGGGCCGGAGATACGCAGTATTTT.

The V gene is TRBV28, the J gene TRBJ2-2; 8 nucleotides match TRBD1. Germline values: CDR1 MDHEN, CDR2 SYDVKM. V was clipped by 11 bases and J by 2 bases; unmatched bases: 10. The CDR3 loop spans 15 amino acids. The CDR3 here is CAAAPGGANTGELFF. The CDR3 DNA reads TGTGCCGCCGCCCCAGGGGGCGCAAACACCGGGGAGCTGTTTTTT.

V usage is TRBV25-1 and J usage is TRBJ1-1, with a tentative D call TRBD1 (5 bases). Germline values: CDR1 MGHDK, CDR2 SYGVNS. There are 14 residues in the CDR3. Trimming left V 2 bases short and J 1 base short, with 8 bases between. The CDR3 nucleotides are TGTGCCAGCAGTGAAAGGACACAGAACACTGAAGCTTTCTTT. This gives the protein CASSERTQNTEAFF.

V gene TRBV5-6 combines with J gene TRBJ1-2, with a weak D call TRBD1 (5 bases). Deletions cut 3 bases from V and 4 bases from J, with 13 bases between. Germline V CDR1 and CDR2: SGHDT, YYEEEE. The CDR3 contains 14 residues. The CDR3 loop is CASSSTGTAYGYTF. In DNA, the CDR3 is TGTGCCAGCAGCTCAACGGGGACTGCCTATGGCTACACCTTC. The complete variable domain, with remaining parts taken from reference TRBV5-6 and TRBJ1-2, reads DAGVTQSPTHLIKTRGQQVTLRCSPKSGHDTVSWYQQALGQGPQFIFQYYEEEERQRGNFPDRFSGHQFPNYSSELNVNALLLGDSALYLCASSSTGTAYGYTFGSGTRLTVV.

This clone was picked up one time. Distinct nucleotide sequences in the sample also encode this CDR3. The chain joins TRBV19 to TRBJ2-1, with D possibly matching TRBD2 (6 bases). The CDR3 covers 12 residues. The V end was cut by 9 bases, the J end by 3 bases, with 9 bases between. From germline, CDR1 is LNHDA and CDR2 SQIVND (reference sequence). CDR3 sequence (DNA): TGTGCCAGCGGGAGAGACTACAATGAGCAGTTCTTC. Its translation: CASGRDYNEQFF.

This rearrangement joins TRBV7-6 to TRBJ2-5, with a weak D call TRBD1 (5 bases). Between the trimmed V and J ends, which lost 1 base and 5 bases, there was a span of 14 bases. The germline V gene has CDR1 SGHVS and CDR2 FNYEAQ. CDR3 length equals 15 residues. The CDR3 loop reads CASSLGGARGETQYF. In DNA, the CDR3 is TGTGCCAGCAGCTTAGGTGGGGCCCGTGGGGAGACCCAGTACTTC.